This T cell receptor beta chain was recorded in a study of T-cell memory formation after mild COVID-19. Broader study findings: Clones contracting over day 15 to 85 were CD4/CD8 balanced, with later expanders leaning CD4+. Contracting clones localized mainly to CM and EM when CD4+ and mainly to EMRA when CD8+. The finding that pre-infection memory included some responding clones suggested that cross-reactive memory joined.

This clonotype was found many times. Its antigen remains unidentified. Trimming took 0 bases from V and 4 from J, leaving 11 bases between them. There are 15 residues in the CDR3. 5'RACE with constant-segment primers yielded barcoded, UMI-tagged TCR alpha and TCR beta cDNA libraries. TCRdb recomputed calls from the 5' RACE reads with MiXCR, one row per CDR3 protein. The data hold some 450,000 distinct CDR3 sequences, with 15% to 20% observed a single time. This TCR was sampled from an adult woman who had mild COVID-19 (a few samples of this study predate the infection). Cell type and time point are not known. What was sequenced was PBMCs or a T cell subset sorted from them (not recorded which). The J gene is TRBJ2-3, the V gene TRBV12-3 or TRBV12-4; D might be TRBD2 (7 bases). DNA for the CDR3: TGTGCCAGCAGTTTAGCGGGGGGGCCCGCAGATACGCAGTATTTT. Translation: CASSLAGGPADTQYF.